These 19 T cell receptor beta chains came from one sample sequenced in a study of shared clonotypes between healthy human individuals. Method: immunoSEQ multiplex PCR; TCRdb's copy keeps in-frame clones and lacks some. This table holds approximately 2.5 million clones, over 85% found once. What was sequenced was naive CD4+ T cells from PBMCs. This sample's subset: CD45RA+ positively selected. These receptors originate from a man between 18 and 35 years old in good health. Some clones in this sample may be carry-over from other donors' samples.

CDR3 sequence reads: CASSSPITAPRYGYTF. As DNA, the CDR3 is TGTGCCAGCAGTTCCCCGATTACAGCCCCTCGCTATGGCTACACCTTC. J is TRBJ1-2 and V is TRBV28; D is unclear. The V end lost 4 bases, the J end lost 4 bases, and 19 bases lay between the germline ends. The CDR3 loop spans 16 amino acids. The V gene's germline CDR1 is MDHEN and CDR2 SYDVKM.

This rearrangement joins TRBV6-1 to TRBJ2-1; D is uncertain. The CDR3 has 15 amino acids. Trimming stripped 4 bases from V and 7 bases from J, with 17 bases between. Looked up from germline, CDR1 is MNHNS and CDR2 is SASEGT. The CDR3 loop reads CASSGVVGQLNEQFF. The CDR3 DNA follows: TGTGCCAGCAGTGGAGTGGTCGGGCAGTTAAATGAGCAGTTCTTC.

The chain is built from TRBV19 and TRBJ2-7; D possibly corresponds to TRBD1 (6 bases). This CDR3 is 16 amino acids long. Germline V gene data show CDR1 as LNHDA and CDR2 as SQIVND (reference sequence). V was cut by 4 bases and J by 5 bases, with 21 bases left in between. CDR3 DNA sequence: TGTGCCAGTAGTAGTCAGGGGCCCATGTGGGGCGACGAGCAGTACTTC. Translating gives CASSSQGPMWGDEQYF.

The rearrangement uses TRBV19 and TRBJ2-7; 7 nucleotides match TRBD1. The CDR3 covers 14 residues. Losses at the gene ends were 2 bases for V and 4 bases for J; bases not matched to a gene: 5. Germline V lookup: CDR1 LNHDA, CDR2 SQIVND (reference sequence). The CDR3 nucleotides are TGTGCCAGTAGTATATACAGGGGAGTGTACGAGCAGTACTTC. Its protein product is CASSIYRGVYEQYF.

In this sample, this clone turned up once. In DNA form, the CDR3 reads TGCGCCAGCAGCTTGGTCCCTTCACAGGCCTATAATGAAAAACTGTTTTTT. Encoded protein: CASSLVPSQAYNEKLFF. The rearrangement joins TRBV5-1 to TRBJ1-4; D is possibly TRBD1 (5 bases). The ends were cut back, 0 bases at V and 4 bases at J, with 16 bases in the middle. The CDR3 consists of 17 residues. Germline V CDR1 and CDR2: SGHRS, YFSETQ.

The chain uses TRBV6-1 and TRBJ2-7; D may be TRBD1 (6 bases). The CDR3 covers 15 residues. Germline V gives CDR1 MNHNS, CDR2 SASEGT. The V gene lost 5 bases and the J gene lost 0 bases, with 14 bases spanning the gap. The chain's CDR3 is CASSTGQILSYEQYF. The CDR3 nucleotides are TGTGCCAGCAGTACCGGACAGATACTCTCCTACGAGCAGTACTTC.

The genes are TRBV9 and TRBJ2-1, with a weak D call TRBD2 (5 bases). Between the trimmed V and J ends, which lost 4 bases and 4 bases, there was a span of 21 bases. Germline V gene lookup returns CDR1 SGDLS and CDR2 YYNGEE. There are 17 residues in the CDR3. In nucleotides, the CDR3 is TGTGCCAGCAGCTTCCTTAGCGTTGGAAACCTTTACAATGAGCAGTTCTTC. Its protein product is CASSFLSVGNLYNEQFF.

The gene calls are TRBV9 and TRBJ2-1, with D perhaps TRBD2 (6 bases). Trimming shortened V by 4 bases and J by 2 bases, and 13 bases separated the two germline ends. This CDR3 is 15 amino acids long. Germline V gene lookup returns CDR1 SGDLS and CDR2 YYNGEE. The CDR3 region is CASSPSAVPYNEQFF. In DNA form, the CDR3 reads TGTGCCAGCAGCCCTAGCGCCGTACCCTACAATGAGCAGTTCTTC. Full variable domain (rest looked up from reference TRBV9 and TRBJ2-1): DSGVTQTPKHLITATGQRVTLRCSPRSGDLSVYWYQQSLDQGLQFLIQYYNGEERAKGNILERFSAQQFPDLHSELNLSSLELGDSALYFCASSPSAVPYNEQFFGPGTRLTVL.

Note on this clone: Other DNA sequences from this sample encode an identical CDR3 as well. The chain is built from TRBV2 and TRBJ2-7; D not resolved. Germline assignment: CDR1 SNHLY and CDR2 FYNNEI. This CDR3 spans 12 amino acids. The ends were cut back, 3 bases at V and 0 bases at J, with 3 bases in the middle. CDR3 in DNA: TGTGCCAGCAGTGACGGCTCCTACGAGCAGTACTTC. Translated, it gives CASSDGSYEQYF.

The chain carries TRBV19 and TRBJ1-1; D may be TRBD1 (5 bases). This CDR3 comprises 13 residues. Germline V gene sequence: CDR1 LNHDA, CDR2 SQIVND (reference sequence). Trimming removed 7 bases from V and 5 bases from J, with 14 bases in between. CDR3 residues: CASTGGSVTEAFF. In DNA, the CDR3 is TGTGCCAGTACTGGGGGGTCGGTAACTGAAGCTTTCTTT.

The V and J genes are TRBV18 and TRBJ1-2, with TRBD1 matching 8 bases. The germline gives CDR1 KGHSH, CDR2 LQKENI. This CDR3 contains 16 residues. V was pared by 2 bases and J by 8 bases, with 13 bases of the junction left unmatched. CDR3 in amino acids: CASSPSSQSDRDGYTF. Written as DNA, the CDR3 is TGTGCCAGCTCACCATCCTCCCAATCGGACAGGGACGGCTACACCTTC.

The table lists this clone with a count of one. The rearrangement links TRBV6-6 to TRBJ2-3; D uncertain. This CDR3 is 11 amino acids long. V shed 2 bases and J shed 8 bases, with 5 bases lying between them. Germline assignment: CDR1 MNHNY and CDR2 SVGAGI (reference sequence). The CDR3 reads CASSYRRTQYF. The DNA for the CDR3 is TGTGCCAGCAGTTACCGGCGTACGCAGTATTTT.

The gene calls are TRBV7-9 and TRBJ2-3; D tentatively fits TRBD1 or TRBD2 (5 bases each). V was pared by 5 bases and J by 0 bases, with 12 bases between. CDR1 is SEHNR and CDR2 is FQNEAQ in the germline V gene (reference sequence). The CDR3 extends over 15 amino acids. DNA of the CDR3: TGTGCCAGCAGCCGGGACGGAATAAGCACAGATACGCAGTATTTT. It codes for CASSRDGISTDTQYF.

The chain combines TRBV5-1 with TRBJ2-5; no clear D. The germline V and J ends were trimmed by 2 bases and 5 bases, with 13 bases remaining between them. This CDR3 comprises 14 residues. Per the germline V gene, CDR1 is SGHRS and CDR2 is YFSETQ. CDR3 region: CASSLDDHGETQYF. DNA of the CDR3: TGCGCCAGCAGCTTAGACGATCACGGGGAGACCCAGTACTTC.

The chain carries TRBV10-3 and TRBJ1-4, with TRBD1 matching 9 bases. The length of the CDR3 is 15 residues. Germline V gene data show CDR1 as ENHRY and CDR2 as SYGVKD. V was clipped by 6 bases and J by 7 bases; unmatched bases: 9. The CDR3 protein is CAISLRPGQGEKLFF. In DNA, the CDR3 is TGTGCCATCAGCCTCCGACCGGGACAGGGTGAAAAACTGTTTTTT.

The V and J genes are TRBV7-3 and TRBJ2-2; the match to TRBD1 covers 10 bases. This CDR3 contains 15 residues. Germline V gene sequence: CDR1 SGHTA, CDR2 FQGTGA. Trimming took 6 bases from V and 6 from J; bases not matched to a gene: 7. The CDR3 region is CASRTGQGVSGELFF. The CDR3 DNA follows: TGTGCCAGCAGAACCGGACAGGGGGTTTCCGGGGAGCTGTTTTTT.

With respect to this clone: The same CDR3 also results from other DNA sequences found in this sample. The CDR3 here is CASSSLLAASYNEQFF. The DNA of the CDR3 is TGCGCCAGCAGCTCCCTACTAGCGGCCTCCTACAATGAGCAGTTCTTC. V and J are TRBV5-1 and TRBJ2-1; TRBD2 aligns across 8 bases. Germline V gene lookup returns CDR1 SGHRS and CDR2 YFSETQ. This CDR3 is built from 16 residues. The V and J ends lost 3 bases and 0 bases, in that order; junction bases with no gene match: 5.

This clone was seen once. The chain links TRBV5-4 to TRBJ2-5; the D is unclear. Germline CDR1 reads SGHNT; CDR2 reads YYREEE (reference sequence). Trimming left V 5 bases short and J 5 bases short, with 16 bases between. This CDR3 region has 14 residues. This CDR3 is CASSSDPSKETQYF. DNA for the CDR3: TGTGCCAGCAGTTCGGACCCTAGTAAGGAGACCCAGTACTTC.

This clone is a singleton in its sample. This rearrangement joins TRBV10-3 to TRBJ1-4; 7 bases fit TRBD1. Germline V CDR1 and CDR2: ENHRY, SYGVKD. V lost 7 bases and J lost 4; bases outside the gene matches: 15. The CDR3 loop spans 17 amino acids. CDR3 coding DNA: TGTGCCATCATTGGACAGGAGTTGGTTAATGGTAATGAAAAACTGTTTTTT. Its translation: CAIIGQELVNGNEKLFF.